This paragraph covers one T cell receptor (beta chain) sequence. The source of the sample is a study of blood T cell repertoires in COVID-19. Looking at the study overall: The United States, Italy and Spain provided the acute and convalescent COVID-19 samples. In each case, the material was cDNA or gDNA derived from T cells, B-cell-depleted T cells, or PBMCs.

Produced via immunoSEQ multiplex PCR; TCRdb's table is partial and in-frame only. The sample has 81,000 or so clones; around four fifths are singletons. The CDR3 runs to 15 residues. The J gene is TRBJ1-4, the V gene TRBV21-1; TRBD1, the D gene given by the table, was not confirmed from the DNA. TRBV21-1 corresponds to a pseudogene. The sequence came from a woman in her seventies with active or convalescent COVID-19. The specimen was peripheral blood. CDR3 protein: CASIRDGTGGEELFF. The CDR3, as DNA: TGTGCCAGCATCAGAGACGGGACAGGGGGCGAGGAACTGTTTTTT.